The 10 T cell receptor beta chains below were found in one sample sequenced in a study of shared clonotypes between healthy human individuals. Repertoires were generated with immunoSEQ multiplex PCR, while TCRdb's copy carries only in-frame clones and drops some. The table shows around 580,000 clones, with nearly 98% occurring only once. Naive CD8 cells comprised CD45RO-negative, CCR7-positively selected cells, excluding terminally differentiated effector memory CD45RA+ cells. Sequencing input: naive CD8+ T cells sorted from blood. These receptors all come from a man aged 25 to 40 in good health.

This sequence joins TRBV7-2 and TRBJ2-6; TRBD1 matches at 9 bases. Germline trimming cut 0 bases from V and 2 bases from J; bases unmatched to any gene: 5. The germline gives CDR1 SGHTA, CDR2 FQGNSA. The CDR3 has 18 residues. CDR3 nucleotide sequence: TGTGCCAGCAGCTTAGCACCGGGACAGGGTCCTGGGGCCAACGTCCTGACTTTC. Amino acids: CASSLAPGQGPGANVLTF. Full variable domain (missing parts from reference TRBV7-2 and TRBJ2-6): GAGVSQSPSNKVTEKGKDVELRCDPISGHTALYWYRQSLGQGLEFLIYFQGNSAPDKSGLPSDRFSAERTGGSVSTLTIQRTQQEDSAVYLCASSLAPGQGPGANVLTFGAGSRLTVL.

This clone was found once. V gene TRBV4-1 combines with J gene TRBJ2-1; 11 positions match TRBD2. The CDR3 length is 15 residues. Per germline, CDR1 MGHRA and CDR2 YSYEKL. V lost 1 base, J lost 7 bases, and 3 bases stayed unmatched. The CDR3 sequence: CASSQVSGRENEQFF. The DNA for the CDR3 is TGCGCCAGCAGCCAAGTTAGCGGGAGGGAGAATGAGCAGTTCTTC.

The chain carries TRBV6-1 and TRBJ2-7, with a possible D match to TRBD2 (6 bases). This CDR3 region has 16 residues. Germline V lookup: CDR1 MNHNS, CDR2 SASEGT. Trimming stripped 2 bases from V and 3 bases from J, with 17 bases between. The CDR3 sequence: CASSERQGGIFYEQYF. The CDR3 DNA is TGTGCCAGCAGTGAACGGCAGGGAGGTATTTTCTACGAGCAGTACTTC.

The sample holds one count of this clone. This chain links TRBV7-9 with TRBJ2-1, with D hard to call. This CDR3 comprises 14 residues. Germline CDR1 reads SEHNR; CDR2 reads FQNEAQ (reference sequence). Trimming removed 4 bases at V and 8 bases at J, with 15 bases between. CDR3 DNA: TGTGCCAGCAGCTCAGAAGGGTGGATCGATGAGCAGTTCTTC. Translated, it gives CASSSEGWIDEQFF.

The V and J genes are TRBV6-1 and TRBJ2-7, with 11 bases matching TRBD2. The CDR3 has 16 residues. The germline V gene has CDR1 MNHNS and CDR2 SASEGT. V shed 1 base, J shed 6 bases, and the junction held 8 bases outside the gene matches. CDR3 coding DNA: TGTGCCAGCAGTGAAGGTGTAGCGGGAGGGCTGATCGAGCAGTACTTC. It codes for CASSEGVAGGLIEQYF.

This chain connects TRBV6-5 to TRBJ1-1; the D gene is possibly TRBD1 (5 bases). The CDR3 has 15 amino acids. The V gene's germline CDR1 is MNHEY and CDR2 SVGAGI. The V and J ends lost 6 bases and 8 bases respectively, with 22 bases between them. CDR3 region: CASSYAGGGAYEAFF. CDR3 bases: TGTGCCAGCAGCTATGCGGGGGGAGGGGCGTACGAAGCTTTCTTT.

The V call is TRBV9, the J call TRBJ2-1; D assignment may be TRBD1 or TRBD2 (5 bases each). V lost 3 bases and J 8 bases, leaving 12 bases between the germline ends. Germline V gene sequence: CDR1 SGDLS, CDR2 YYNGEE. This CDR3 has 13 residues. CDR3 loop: CASSALGTDEQFF. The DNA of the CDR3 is TGTGCCAGCAGCGCGTTAGGGACGGATGAGCAGTTCTTC.

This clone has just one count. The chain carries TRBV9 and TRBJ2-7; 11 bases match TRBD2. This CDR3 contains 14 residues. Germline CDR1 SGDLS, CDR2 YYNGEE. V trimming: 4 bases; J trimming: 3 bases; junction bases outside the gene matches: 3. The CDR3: CASSPGLAGYEQYF. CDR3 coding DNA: TGTGCCAGCAGCCCAGGACTAGCGGGCTACGAGCAGTACTTC.

CDR3 coding DNA: TGTGCCAGCAGCTTCCCAAAGCGGGAGGGACGCACAGATACGCAGTATTTT. Amino acid sequence: CASSFPKREGRTDTQYF. This sequence joins TRBV7-9 and TRBJ2-3, with 10 positions matching TRBD2. The ends lost 3 bases at V and 1 base at J; junction bases unmatched: 7. The germline V gene has CDR1 SEHNR and CDR2 FQNEAQ (reference sequence). The length of the CDR3 is 17 residues.

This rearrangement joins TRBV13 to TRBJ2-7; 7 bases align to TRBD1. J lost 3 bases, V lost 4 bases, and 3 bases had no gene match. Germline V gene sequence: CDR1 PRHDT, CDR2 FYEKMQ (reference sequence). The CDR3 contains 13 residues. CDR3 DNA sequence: TGTGCCAGCAGCTCCGACAGGGACTACGAGCAGTACTTC. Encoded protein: CASSSDRDYEQYF.